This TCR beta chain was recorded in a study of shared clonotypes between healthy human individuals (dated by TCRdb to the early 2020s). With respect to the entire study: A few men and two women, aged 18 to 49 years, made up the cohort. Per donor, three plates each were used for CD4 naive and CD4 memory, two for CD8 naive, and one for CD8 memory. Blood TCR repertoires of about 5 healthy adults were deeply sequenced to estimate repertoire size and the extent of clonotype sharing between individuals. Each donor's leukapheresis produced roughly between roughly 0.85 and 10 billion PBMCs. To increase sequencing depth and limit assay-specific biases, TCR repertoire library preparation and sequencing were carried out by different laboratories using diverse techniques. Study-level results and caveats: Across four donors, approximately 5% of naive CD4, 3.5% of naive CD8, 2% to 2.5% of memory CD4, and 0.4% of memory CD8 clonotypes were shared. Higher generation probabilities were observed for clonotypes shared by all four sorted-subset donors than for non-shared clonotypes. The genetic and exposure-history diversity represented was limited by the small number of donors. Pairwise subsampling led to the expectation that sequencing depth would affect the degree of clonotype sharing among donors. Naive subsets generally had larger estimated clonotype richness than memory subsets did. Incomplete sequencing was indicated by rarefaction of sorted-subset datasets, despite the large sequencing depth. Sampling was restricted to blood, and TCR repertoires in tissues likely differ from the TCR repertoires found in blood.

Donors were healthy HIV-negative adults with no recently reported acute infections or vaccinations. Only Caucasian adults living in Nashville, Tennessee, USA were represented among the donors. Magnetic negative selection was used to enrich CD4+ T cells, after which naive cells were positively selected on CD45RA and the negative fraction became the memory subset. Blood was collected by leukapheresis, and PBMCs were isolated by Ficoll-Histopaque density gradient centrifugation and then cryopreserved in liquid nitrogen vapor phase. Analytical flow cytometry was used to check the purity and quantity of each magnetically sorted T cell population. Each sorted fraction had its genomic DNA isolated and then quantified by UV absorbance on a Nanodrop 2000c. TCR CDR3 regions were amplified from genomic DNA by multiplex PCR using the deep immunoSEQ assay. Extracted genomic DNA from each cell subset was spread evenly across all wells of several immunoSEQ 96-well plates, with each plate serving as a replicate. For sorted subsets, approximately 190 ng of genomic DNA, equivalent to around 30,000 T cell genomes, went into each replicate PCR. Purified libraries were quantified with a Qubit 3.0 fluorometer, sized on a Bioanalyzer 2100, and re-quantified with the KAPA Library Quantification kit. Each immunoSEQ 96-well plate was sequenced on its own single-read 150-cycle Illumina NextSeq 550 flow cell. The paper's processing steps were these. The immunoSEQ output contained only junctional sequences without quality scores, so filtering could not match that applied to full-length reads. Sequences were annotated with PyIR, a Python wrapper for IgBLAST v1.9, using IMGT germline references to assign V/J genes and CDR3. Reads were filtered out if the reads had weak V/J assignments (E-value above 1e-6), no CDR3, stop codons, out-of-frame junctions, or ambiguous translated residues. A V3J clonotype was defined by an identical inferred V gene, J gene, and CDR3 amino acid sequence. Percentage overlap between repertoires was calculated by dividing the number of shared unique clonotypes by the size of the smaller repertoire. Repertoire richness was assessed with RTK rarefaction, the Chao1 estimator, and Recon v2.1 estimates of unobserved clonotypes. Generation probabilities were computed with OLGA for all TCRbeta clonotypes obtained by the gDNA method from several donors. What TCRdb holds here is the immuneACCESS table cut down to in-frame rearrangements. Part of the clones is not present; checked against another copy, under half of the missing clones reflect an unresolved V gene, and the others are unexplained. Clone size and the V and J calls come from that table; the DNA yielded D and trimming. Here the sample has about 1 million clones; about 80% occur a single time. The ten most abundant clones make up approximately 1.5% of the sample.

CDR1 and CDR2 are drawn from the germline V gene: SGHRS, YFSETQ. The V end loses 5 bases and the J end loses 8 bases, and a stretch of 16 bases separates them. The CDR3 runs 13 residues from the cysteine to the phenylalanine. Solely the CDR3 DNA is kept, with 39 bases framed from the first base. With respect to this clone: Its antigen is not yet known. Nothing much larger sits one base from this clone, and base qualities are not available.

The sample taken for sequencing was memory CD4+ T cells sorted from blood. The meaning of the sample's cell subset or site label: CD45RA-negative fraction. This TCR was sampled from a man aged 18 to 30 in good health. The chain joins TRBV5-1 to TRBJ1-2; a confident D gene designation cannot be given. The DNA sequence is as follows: TGCGCCAGCAGTAAAGACCTGTTCTCGGGCTACACCTTC. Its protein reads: CASSKDLFSGYTF.